A selection of T cell receptor beta chains follows, all from one sample in a study of glioma-infiltrating T cells after dendritic cell vaccination. Libraries were prepared by immunoSEQ multiplex PCR; TCRdb keeps only in-frame clonotypes and omits some of them. The sample includes 85,000 to 100,000 clones, around 80% seen only once; the top ten take around 5.4%. The sample consisted of blood, taken after dendritic cell vaccination. These receptors all come from a human donor with glioblastoma. The CDR3 runs from the conserved cysteine through the conserved F or W. Size tells how often a clone was seen (once, few, many) or the class of an expanded clone, and some rows leave it out.

j_call	clone_size	v_call	cdr3_length	cdr3_aa
TRBJ1-1	.	TRBV19	13	CASSMTGGTEAFF
.	.	TRBV1	15	CTSSQLRTHAYEQYF
TRBJ1-1	.	TRBV2	12	CARGAMNTEAFF
TRBJ1-2	.	TRBV6-5	12	CASKGSAHGYTF
TRBJ1-1	.	TRBV2	16	CASSSPRDRGPGEAFF
TRBJ2-5	.	TRBV21-1	16	CASSKAGEGPQETQYF
TRBJ2-1	.	TRBV7-9	15	CASSLTKDSYNEQFF
TRBJ2-7	few	TRBV6-6	15	CASRPGTGGSYEQYF
TRBJ1-4	.	TRBV6-5	14	CASRVGDSNEKLFF
TRBJ2-5	.	TRBV29-1	16	CSVEDWRGRRGETQYF
TRBJ2-2	once	TRBV2	17	CASSELGQGKVVGELFF
TRBJ1-1	once	TRBV7-3	13	CASSLEVNTEAFF
TRBJ2-7	.	TRBV28	15	CASSSPGWSSYEQYF
TRBJ2-1	.	TRBV30	14	CAWQPGLRGNEQFF
TRBJ2-5	.	TRBV5-1	14	CASSSGAVQETQYF
TRBJ1-2	.	TRBV5-1	15	CASSLGGQGGYGYTF
TRBJ2-1	.	TRBV1	18	CTSKKRGAGGMVYNEQFF
TRBJ1-1	.	TRBV18	16	CASSPLVAGMNTEAFF
TRBJ2-1	.	TRBV6-1	14	CASRTSGRVGEQFF
TRBJ1-6	.	TRBV7-9	17	CASSPLRTGLINSPLHF
TRBJ2-7	.	TRBV7-2	13	CASSLKGTYEQYF
TRBJ2-1	.	TRBV28	14	CASSLASSYNEQFF
TRBJ1-1	.	TRBV5-1	15	CASEPTGGMNTEAFF
TRBJ1-1	.	TRBV27	12	CASSLRNTEAFF
TRBJ2-7	.	TRBV6-1	15	CASSTQGFSSYEQYF
TRBJ1-1	.	TRBV6-5	13	CASSYSQGAEAFF
TRBJ2-7	.	TRBV27	14	CASSLKWTSYEQYF